Below, 16 T cell receptor beta chains from the same sample are listed, as sequenced in a study of Ad26.COV2.S vaccination and SARS-CoV-2 variants. Only in-frame clones appear in the TCRdb table, and some are missing; sequencing was by immunoSEQ multiplex PCR. The sample lists around 300,000 clones, around 88% seen once, with 9.5% to 12% in the top ten. Treatment given: roughly 20 received Ad26.COV2.S at low or high dose, single or two shots; 5 received placebo; per-sample allocation not given. Collection of the samples took place on day 63 after the first injection of vaccine or placebo. The input for sequencing was peripheral blood, taken in a trial of Ad26.COV2.S vaccine versus placebo. The receptors stem from a person between 18 and 65 years old who received the Ad26.COV2.S COVID-19 vaccine or a placebo.

This clone was seen a handful of times. V gene TRBV24-1 combines with J gene TRBJ2-2, with 9 bases that match TRBD2. Germline CDR1 and CDR2: KGHDR and SFDVKD. V lost 7 bases and J lost 1; bases outside the gene matches: 0. The CDR3 has 14 residues. The DNA for the CDR3 is TGTGCCACCAGGACTAGCGGGAACACCGGGGAGCTGTTTTTT. Translation: CATRTSGNTGELFF.

V usage is TRBV25-1 and J usage is TRBJ1-1; D gene uncertain. The length of the CDR3 is 13 residues. Germline CDR1 MGHDK, CDR2 SYGVNS. V lost 2 bases and J 11 bases, leaving 15 bases between the germline ends. In nucleotides, the CDR3 is TGTGCCAGCAGTGAAGCAGGTCACATTGGGGCTTTCTTT. Its protein is CASSEAGHIGAFF.

V usage is TRBV3-1 (or the pseudogene TRBV3-2) and J usage is TRBJ2-3; TRBD2 matches at 8 bases. This CDR3 region has 16 residues. The V and J ends lost 3 bases and 0 bases, in that order; junction bases with no gene match: 5. CDR1 is LGHDT, CDR2 YNNKEL, per germline (reference sequence). The CDR3 reads CASSHPRGGSTDTQYF. CDR3 coding DNA: TGTGCCAGCAGCCACCCTCGGGGGGGTAGCACAGATACGCAGTATTTT.

The rearrangement links TRBV11-1 to TRBJ2-3; a possible D gene is TRBD2 (5 bases). Germline V CDR1 and CDR2: SGHAT, FQDESV (reference sequence). This CDR3 contains 13 residues. The germline V and J ends were trimmed by 5 bases and 3 bases, with 9 bases remaining between them. The CDR3 DNA is TGTGCCAGCAGCCCAGGACTGACAGATACGCAGTATTTT. Protein product: CASSPGLTDTQYF.

The chain employs TRBV19 and TRBJ2-7; the D is unclear. Germline V gives CDR1 LNHDA, CDR2 SQIVND (reference sequence). V was cut by 8 bases and J by 0 bases, with 14 bases left in between. The CDR3 contains 14 residues. The CDR3 DNA reads TGTGCCAGTGCACCGGGTCCAAGCTCCTACGAGCAGTACTTC. Amino acids: CASAPGPSSYEQYF. The full variable domain, completed using reference TRBV19 and TRBJ2-7, is DGGITQSPKYLFRKEGQNVTLSCEQNLNHDAMYWYRQDPGQGLRLIYYSQIVNDFQKGDIAEGYSVSREKKESFPLTVTSAQKNPTAFYLCASAPGPSSYEQYFGPGTRLTVT.

The V gene is TRBV18, the J gene TRBJ2-5; unclear D gene. This CDR3 is 13 amino acids long. With 2 bases removed from V and 2 bases from J, the gap between germline ends came to 6 bases. CDR1 and CDR2 (germline): KGHSH, LQKENI. The CDR3 here is CASSPSQQETQYF. The CDR3 bases are TGTGCCAGCTCACCATCCCAGCAAGAGACCCAGTACTTC.

The chain has TRBV7-2 and TRBJ2-3; weak D call: TRBD2 (6 bases). The CDR3 extends over 14 amino acids. Between the trimmed V and J ends, which lost 7 bases and 0 bases, there was a span of 11 bases. Germline values: CDR1 SGHTA, CDR2 FQGNSA. The CDR3 is CASTLRGSTDTQYF. The CDR3 DNA is TGTGCCAGCACCCTACGGGGGAGCACAGATACGCAGTATTTT.

The V gene is TRBV4-1, the J gene TRBJ2-5; D unclear. V lost 3 bases to trimming and J lost 2 bases, with 7 bases between them. The length of the CDR3 is 13 residues. Germline CDR1 reads MGHRA; CDR2 reads YSYEKL. The CDR3 spells CASSQHRQETQYF. The CDR3 DNA reads as TGCGCCAGCAGCCAGCACCGTCAAGAGACCCAGTACTTC.

V is TRBV7-9 and J is TRBJ1-3, with TRBD1 matching 11 bases. With 2 bases clipped from V and 0 bases from J, the junction kept 6 bases outside the gene matches. The CDR3 contains 18 residues. In germline, CDR1 is SEHNR, CDR2 FQNEAQ (reference sequence). CDR3 nucleotides: TGTGCCAGCAGCTTACCAAGGACAGGGGGCCACTCTGGAAACACCATATATTTT. Translation gives CASSLPRTGGHSGNTIYF.

The rearrangement joins TRBV28 to TRBJ1-2; no clear D. The CDR3 loop spans 13 amino acids. The germline V gene has CDR1 MDHEN and CDR2 SYDVKM. V dropped 6 bases and J dropped 4 bases, with 12 bases sitting between them. This CDR3 is CASRHDIIYGYTF. The DNA of the CDR3 is TGTGCCAGCAGGCACGACATTATCTATGGCTACACCTTC.

This clone was found once. This sample includes further DNA sequences coding for the same CDR3. The chain employs TRBV27 and TRBJ1-5; D gene unclear. Trimming took off 2 bases at V and 4 bases at J, with 6 bases between the two ends. CDR1 and CDR2 from the germline V gene are MNHEY and SMNVEV (reference sequence). The CDR3 sequence is 13 residues long. CDR3 coding DNA: TGTGCCAGCAGTTTAGGGCTTAATCAGCCCCAGCATTTT. Translating it yields CASSLGLNQPQHF.

V gene TRBV29-1 combines with J gene TRBJ1-2, with TRBD1 as a possible D gene (6 bases). Germline lookup yields CDR1 SQVTM and CDR2 ANQGSEA. The CDR3 is 13 amino acids. Trimming cost V 2 bases and J 4 bases, with 11 bases left between them. The CDR3 DNA reads TGCAGCGTTGAAAATGGACAGACCTATGGCTACACCTTC. It specifies CSVENGQTYGYTF.

The V call is TRBV6-2 or TRBV6-3, the J call TRBJ2-3, with TRBD1 matching 8 bases. CDR3 length: 16 amino acids. The germline V gene has CDR1 MNHEY and CDR2 SVGEGT. V shed 5 bases and J 5 bases; nucleotides not matched to a gene: 12. CDR3 nucleotides: TGTGCCAGCAGTCCCACCCGGACAGGGAAGGGAGATACGCAGTATTTT. It translates to CASSPTRTGKGDTQYF.

This chain joins TRBV6-1 and TRBJ2-7; 13 positions match TRBD2. V lost 4 bases and J lost 3; bases outside the gene matches: 12. The germline V gene encodes CDR1 MNHNS and CDR2 SASEGT. The CDR3 is 18 amino acids. CDR3 coding DNA: TGTGCCAGCAGTGGGCCTGGGACTAGCGGGGACTTTTACTACGAGCAGTACTTC. Protein: CASSGPGTSGDFYYEQYF.

A single count supports this clone. The genes are TRBV6-1 and TRBJ1-2; perhaps TRBD1 as D (5 bases). V was cut by 2 bases and J by 4 bases, with 14 bases left in between. This CDR3 spans 15 amino acids. CDR1 and CDR2 from the germline V gene are MNHNS and SASEGT. The CDR3 nucleotides are TGTGCCAGCAGTGAATTTGACAGCAAAGGCTATGGCTACACCTTC. Translation: CASSEFDSKGYGYTF.

The J gene is TRBJ1-4, the V gene TRBV6-2 or TRBV6-3; D not certain. CDR1 is MNHEY and CDR2 is SVGEGT in the germline V gene. The V end was cut by 4 bases, the J end by 2 bases, with 8 bases between. The CDR3 covers 14 residues. Here the CDR3 DNA reads TGTGCCAGCAGTTCCGGGGAGACTAATGAAAAACTGTTTTTT. This translates into CASSSGETNEKLFF.